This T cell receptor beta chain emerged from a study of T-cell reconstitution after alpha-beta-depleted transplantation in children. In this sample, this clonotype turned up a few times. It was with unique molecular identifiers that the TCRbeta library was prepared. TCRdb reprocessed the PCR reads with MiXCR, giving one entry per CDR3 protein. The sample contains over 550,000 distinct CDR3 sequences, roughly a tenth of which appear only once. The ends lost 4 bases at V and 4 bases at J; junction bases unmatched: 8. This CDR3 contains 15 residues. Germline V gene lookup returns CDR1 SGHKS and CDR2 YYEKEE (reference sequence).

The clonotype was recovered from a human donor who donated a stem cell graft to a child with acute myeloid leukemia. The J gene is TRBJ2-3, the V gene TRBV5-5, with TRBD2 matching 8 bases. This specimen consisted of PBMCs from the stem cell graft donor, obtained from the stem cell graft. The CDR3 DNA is TGTGCCAGCAGCCGCCGGGAGGGGTGGGCAGATACGCAGTATTTT. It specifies CASSRREGWADTQYF.